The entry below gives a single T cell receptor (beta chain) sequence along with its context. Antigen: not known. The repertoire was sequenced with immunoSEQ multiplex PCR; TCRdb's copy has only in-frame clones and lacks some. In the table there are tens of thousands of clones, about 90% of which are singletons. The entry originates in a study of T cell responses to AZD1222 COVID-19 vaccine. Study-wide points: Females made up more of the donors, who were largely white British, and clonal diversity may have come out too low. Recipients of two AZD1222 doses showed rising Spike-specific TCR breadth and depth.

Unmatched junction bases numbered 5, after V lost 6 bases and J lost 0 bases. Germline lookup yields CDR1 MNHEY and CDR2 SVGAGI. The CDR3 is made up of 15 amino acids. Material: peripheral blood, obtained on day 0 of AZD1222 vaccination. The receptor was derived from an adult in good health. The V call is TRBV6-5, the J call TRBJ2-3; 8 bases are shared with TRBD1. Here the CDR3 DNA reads TGTGCCAGCAGCCGTCAGGGGGCTAGCACAGATACGCAGTATTTT. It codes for CASSRQGASTDTQYF.